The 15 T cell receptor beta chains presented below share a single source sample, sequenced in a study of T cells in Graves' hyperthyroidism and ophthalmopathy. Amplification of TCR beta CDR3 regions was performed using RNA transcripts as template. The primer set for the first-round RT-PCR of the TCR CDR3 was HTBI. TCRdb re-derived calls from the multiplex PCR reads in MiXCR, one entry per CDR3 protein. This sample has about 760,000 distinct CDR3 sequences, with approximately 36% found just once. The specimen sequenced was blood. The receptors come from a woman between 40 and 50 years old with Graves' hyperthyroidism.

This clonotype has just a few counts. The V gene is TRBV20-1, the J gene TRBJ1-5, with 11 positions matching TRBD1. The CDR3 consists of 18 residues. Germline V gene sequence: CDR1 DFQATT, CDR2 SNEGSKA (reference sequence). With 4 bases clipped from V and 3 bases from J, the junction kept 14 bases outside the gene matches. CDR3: CSANRGGQGDYVNQPQHF. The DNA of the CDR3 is TGCAGTGCTAATAGGGGGGGACAGGGGGATTATGTCAATCAGCCCCAGCATTTT.

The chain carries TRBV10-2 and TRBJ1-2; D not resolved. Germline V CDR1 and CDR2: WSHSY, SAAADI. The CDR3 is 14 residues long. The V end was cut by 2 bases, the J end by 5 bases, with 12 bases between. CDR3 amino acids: CASSEPTENYGYTF. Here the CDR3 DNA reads TGCGCCAGCAGTGAGCCGACGGAGAATTATGGCTACACCTTC.

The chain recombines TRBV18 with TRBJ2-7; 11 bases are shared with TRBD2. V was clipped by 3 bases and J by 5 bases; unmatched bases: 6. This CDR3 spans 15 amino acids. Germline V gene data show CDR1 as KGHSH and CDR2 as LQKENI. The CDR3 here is CASSPTSGSANEQYF. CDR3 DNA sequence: TGTGCCAGCTCACCCACTAGCGGGAGCGCCAACGAGCAGTACTTC.

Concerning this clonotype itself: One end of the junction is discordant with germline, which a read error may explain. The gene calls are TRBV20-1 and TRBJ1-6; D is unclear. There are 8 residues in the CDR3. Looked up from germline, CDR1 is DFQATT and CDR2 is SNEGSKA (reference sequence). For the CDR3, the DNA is TGCAGTGCACCGGACTCCGAGTTT. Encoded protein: CSAPDSEF.

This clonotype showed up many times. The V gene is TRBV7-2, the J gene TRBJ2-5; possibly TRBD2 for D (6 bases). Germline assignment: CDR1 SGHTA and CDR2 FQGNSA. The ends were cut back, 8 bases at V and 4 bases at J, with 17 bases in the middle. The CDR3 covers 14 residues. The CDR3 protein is CASDLNGGVETQYF. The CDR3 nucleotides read TGTGCCAGCGACCTTAATGGCGGGGTAGAGACCCAGTACTTC.

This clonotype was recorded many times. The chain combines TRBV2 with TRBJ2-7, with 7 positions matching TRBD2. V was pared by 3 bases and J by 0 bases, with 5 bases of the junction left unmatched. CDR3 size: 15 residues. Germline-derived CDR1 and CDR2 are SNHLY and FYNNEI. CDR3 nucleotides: TGTGCCAGCAGTGAGCTAGCGGTTAGCTCCTACGAGCAGTACTTC. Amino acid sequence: CASSELAVSSYEQYF.

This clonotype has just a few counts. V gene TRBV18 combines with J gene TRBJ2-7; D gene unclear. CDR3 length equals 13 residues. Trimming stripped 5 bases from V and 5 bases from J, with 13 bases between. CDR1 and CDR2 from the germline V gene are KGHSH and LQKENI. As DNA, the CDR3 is TGTGCCAGCTCATCCAGTCTCAAGGACGAGCAGTACTTC. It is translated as CASSSSLKDEQYF.

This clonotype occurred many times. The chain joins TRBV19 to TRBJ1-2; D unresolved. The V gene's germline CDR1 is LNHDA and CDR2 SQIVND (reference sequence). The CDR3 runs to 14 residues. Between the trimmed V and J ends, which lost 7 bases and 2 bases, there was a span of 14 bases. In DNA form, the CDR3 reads TGTGCCAGTACCCCGATCAGGAAGAACTATGGCTACACCTTC. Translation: CASTPIRKNYGYTF.

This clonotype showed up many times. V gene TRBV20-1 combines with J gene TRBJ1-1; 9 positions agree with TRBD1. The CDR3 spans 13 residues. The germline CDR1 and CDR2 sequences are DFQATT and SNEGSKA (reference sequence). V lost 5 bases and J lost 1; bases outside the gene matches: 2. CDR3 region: CSAGDRENTEAFF. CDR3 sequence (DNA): TGCAGTGCTGGGGACAGGGAGAACACTGAAGCTTTCTTT.

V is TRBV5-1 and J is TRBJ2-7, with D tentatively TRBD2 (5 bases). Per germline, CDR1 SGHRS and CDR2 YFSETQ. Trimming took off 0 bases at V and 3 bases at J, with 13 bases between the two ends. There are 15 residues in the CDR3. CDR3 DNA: TGCGCCAGCAGCTTGGGGGCTATGGCGGGCTACGAGCAGTACTTC. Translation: CASSLGAMAGYEQYF.

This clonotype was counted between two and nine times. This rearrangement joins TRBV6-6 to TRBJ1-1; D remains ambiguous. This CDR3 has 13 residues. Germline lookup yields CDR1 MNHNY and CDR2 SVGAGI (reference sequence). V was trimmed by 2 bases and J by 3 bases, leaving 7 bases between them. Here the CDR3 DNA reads TGTGCCAGCAGTTACCTACAGTACACTGAAGCTTTCTTT. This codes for CASSYLQYTEAFF.

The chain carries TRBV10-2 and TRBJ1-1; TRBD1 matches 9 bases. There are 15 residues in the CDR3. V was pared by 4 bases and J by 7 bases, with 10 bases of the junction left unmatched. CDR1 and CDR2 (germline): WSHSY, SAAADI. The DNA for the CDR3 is TGCGCCAGCAGTGCGCAAACAGGGGGCGCGAGTGAAGCTTTCTTT. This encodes CASSAQTGGASEAFF.

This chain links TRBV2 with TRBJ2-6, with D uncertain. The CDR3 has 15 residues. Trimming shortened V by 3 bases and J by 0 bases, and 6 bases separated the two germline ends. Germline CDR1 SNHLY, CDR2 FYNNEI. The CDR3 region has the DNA TGTGCCAGCAGTGACAGGTTCTCTGGGGCCAACGTCCTGACTTTC. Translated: CASSDRFSGANVLTF.

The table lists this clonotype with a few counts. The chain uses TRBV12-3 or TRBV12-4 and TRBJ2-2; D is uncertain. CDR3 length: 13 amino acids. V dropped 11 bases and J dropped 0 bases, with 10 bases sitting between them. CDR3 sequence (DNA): TGTGCCGGCCGCAGGACGAACACCGGGGAGCTGTTTTTT. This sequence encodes CAGRRTNTGELFF.

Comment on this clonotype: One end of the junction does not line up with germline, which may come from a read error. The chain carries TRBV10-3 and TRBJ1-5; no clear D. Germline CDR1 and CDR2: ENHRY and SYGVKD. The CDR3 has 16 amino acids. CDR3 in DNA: TGTGCCAGCAGTTTGAGCGACGTATGGGAGAATCAGCCCCAGCATTTT. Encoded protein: CASSLSDVWENQPQHF.